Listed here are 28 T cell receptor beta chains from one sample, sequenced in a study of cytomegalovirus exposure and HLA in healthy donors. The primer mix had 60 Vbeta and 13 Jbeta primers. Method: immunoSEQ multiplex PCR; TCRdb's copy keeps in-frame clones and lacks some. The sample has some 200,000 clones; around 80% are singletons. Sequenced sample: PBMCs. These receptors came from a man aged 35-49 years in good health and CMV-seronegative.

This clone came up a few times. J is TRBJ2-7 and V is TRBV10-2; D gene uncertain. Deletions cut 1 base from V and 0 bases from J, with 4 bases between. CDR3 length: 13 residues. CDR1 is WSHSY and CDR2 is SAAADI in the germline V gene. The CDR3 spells CASSEFRSYEQYF. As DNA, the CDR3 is TGCGCCAGCAGTGAGTTTCGCTCCTACGAGCAGTACTTC.

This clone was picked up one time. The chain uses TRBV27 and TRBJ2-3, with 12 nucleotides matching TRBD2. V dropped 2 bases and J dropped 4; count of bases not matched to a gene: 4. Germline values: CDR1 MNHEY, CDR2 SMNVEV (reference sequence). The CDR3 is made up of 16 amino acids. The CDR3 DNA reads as TGTGCCAGCAGTTTAGATCCTAGCGGGAGGGCAGATACGCAGTATTTT. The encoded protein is CASSLDPSGRADTQYF.

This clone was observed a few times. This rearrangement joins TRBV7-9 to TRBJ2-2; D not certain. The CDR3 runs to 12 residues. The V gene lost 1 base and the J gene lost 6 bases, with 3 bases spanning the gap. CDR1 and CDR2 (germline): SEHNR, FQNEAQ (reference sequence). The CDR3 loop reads CASSLGAGELFF. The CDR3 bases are TGTGCCAGCAGCTTAGGAGCCGGGGAGCTGTTTTTT.

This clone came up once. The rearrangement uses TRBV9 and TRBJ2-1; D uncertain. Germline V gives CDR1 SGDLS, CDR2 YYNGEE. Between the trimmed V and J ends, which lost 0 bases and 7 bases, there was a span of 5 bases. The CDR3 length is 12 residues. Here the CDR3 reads CASSVERNEQFF. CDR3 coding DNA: TGTGCCAGCAGCGTAGAGAGAAATGAGCAGTTCTTC. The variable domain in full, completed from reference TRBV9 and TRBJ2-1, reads DSGVTQTPKHLITATGQRVTLRCSPRSGDLSVYWYQQSLDQGLQFLIQYYNGEERAKGNILERFSAQQFPDLHSELNLSSLELGDSALYFCASSVERNEQFFGPGTRLTVL.

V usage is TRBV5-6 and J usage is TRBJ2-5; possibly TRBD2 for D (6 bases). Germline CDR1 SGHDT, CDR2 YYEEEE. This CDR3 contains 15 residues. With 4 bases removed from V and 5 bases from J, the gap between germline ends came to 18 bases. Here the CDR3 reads CASSDPQVAGETQYF. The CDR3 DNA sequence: TGTGCCAGCAGCGATCCACAGGTTGCGGGGGAGACCCAGTACTTC.

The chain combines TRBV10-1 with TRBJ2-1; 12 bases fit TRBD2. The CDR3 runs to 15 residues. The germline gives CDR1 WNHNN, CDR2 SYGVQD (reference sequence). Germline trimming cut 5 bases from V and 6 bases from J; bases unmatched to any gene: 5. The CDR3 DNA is TGCGCCAGCAGTATGGGACTAGCGGGTGGCAATGAGCAGTTCTTC. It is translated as CASSMGLAGGNEQFF.

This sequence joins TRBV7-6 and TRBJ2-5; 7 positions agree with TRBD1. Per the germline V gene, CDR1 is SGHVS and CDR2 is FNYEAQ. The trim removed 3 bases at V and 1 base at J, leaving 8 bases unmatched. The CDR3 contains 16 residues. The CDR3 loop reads CASSFRKTGSQETQYF. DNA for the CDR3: TGTGCCAGCAGCTTTAGAAAGACAGGGAGCCAAGAGACCCAGTACTTC.

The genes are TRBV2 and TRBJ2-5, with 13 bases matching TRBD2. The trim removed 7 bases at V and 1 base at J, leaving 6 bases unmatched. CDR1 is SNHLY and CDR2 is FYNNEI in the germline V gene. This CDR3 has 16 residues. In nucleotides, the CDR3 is TGTGCCAGCATGATGGGACTAGCGGGGTTCCAAGAGACCCAGTACTTC. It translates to CASMMGLAGFQETQYF.

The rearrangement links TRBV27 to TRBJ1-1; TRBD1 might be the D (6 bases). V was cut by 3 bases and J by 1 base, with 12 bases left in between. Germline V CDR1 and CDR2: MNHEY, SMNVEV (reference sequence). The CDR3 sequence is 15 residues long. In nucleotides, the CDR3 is TGTGCCAGCAGTTTTTGGGGGGGGGCGAACACTGAAGCTTTCTTT. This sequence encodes CASSFWGGANTEAFF.

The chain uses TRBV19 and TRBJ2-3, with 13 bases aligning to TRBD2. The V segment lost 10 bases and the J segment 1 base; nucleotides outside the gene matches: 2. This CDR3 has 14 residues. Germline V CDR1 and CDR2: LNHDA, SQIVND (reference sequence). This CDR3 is CATGLAGGTDTQYF. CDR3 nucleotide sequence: TGTGCCACAGGACTAGCGGGGGGCACAGATACGCAGTATTTT. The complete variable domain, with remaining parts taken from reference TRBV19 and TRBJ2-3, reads DGGITQSPKYLFRKEGQNVTLSCEQNLNHDAMYWYRQDPGQGLRLIYYSQIVNDFQKGDIAEGYSVSREKKESFPLTVTSAQKNPTAFYLCATGLAGGTDTQYFGPGTRLTVL.

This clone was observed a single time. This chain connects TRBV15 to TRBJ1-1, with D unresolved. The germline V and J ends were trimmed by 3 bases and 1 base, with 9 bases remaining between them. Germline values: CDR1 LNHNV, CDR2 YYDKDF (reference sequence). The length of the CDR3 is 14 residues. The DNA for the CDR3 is TGTGCCACCAGCAGCCGGCGGGGGAACACTGAAGCTTTCTTT. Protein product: CATSSRRGNTEAFF. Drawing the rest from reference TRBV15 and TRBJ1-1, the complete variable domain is DAMVIQNPRYQVTQFGKPVTLSCSQTLNHNVMYWYQQKSSQAPKLLFHYYDKDFNNEADTPDNFQSRRPNTSFCFLDIRSPGLGDTAMYLCATSSRRGNTEAFFGQGTRLTVV.

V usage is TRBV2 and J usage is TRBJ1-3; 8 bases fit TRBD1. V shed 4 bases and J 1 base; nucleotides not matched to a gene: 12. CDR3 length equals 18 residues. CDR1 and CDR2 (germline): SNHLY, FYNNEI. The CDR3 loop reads CASSGRDRKNWSGNTIYF. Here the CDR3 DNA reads TGTGCCAGCAGTGGCCGGGACAGGAAAAACTGGTCTGGAAACACCATATATTTT.

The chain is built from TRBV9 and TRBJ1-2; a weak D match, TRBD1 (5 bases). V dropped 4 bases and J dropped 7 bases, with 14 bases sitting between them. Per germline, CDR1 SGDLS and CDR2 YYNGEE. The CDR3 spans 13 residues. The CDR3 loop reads CASSTYGGGGYTF. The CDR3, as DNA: TGTGCCAGCAGCACATACGGCGGGGGTGGCTACACCTTC.

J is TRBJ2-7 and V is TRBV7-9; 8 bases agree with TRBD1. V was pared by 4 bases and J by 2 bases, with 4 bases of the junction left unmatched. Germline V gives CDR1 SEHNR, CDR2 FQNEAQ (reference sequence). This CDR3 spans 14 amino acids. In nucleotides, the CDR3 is TGTGCCAGCAGCTCTCGACAGGGGCCCTACGAGCAGTACTTC. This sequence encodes CASSSRQGPYEQYF.

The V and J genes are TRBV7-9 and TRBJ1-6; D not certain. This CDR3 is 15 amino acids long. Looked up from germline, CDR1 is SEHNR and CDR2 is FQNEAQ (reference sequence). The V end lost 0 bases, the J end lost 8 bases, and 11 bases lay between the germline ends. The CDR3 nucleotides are TGTGCCAGCAGCTTAGCGTTCCAGGAGGATTCACCCCTCCACTTT. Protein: CASSLAFQEDSPLHF.

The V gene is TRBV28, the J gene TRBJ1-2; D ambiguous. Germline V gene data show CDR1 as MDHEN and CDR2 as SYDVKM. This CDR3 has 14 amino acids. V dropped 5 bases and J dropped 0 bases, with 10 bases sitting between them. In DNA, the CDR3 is TGTGCCAGCAGTCTCCCGACAACTAACTATGGCTACACCTTC. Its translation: CASSLPTTNYGYTF.

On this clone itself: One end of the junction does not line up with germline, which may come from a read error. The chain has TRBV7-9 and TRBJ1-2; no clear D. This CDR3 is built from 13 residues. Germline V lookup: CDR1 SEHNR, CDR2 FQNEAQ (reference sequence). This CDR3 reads CSSSLNSNYGYTF. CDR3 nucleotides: TGTTCCAGCAGCTTAAACAGTAACTATGGCTACACCTTC. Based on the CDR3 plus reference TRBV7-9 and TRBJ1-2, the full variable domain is DTGVSQNPRHKITKRGQNVTFRCDPISEHNRLYWYRQTLGQGPEFLTYFQNEAQLEKSRLLSDRFSAERPKGSFSTLEIQRTEQGDSAMYLCSSSLNSNYGYTFGSGTRLTVV.

DNA of the CDR3: TGCGCCAGCAGCCAAGTGGGAAGCGGGGGGCCGTCTGGCACCGGGGAGCTGTTTTTT. Translation gives CASSQVGSGGPSGTGELFF. The J gene is TRBJ2-2, the V gene TRBV4-1; 9 bases agree with TRBD2. CDR3 length: 19 residues. Per germline, CDR1 MGHRA and CDR2 YSYEKL. The trim removed 1 base at V and 4 bases at J, leaving 13 bases unmatched.

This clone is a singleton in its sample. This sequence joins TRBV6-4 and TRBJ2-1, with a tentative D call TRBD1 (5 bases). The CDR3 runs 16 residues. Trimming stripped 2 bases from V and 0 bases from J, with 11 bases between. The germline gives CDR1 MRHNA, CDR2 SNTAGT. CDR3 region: CASSDRGGDSYNEQFF. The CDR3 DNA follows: TGTGCCAGCAGTGACAGGGGTGGGGACTCCTACAATGAGCAGTTCTTC.

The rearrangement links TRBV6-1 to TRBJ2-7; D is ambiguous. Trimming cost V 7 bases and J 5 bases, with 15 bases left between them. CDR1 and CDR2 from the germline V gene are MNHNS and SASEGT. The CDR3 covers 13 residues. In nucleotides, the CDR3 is TGTGCCAGCACTGCAGTGTCCCTTGACGAGCAGTACTTC. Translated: CASTAVSLDEQYF.

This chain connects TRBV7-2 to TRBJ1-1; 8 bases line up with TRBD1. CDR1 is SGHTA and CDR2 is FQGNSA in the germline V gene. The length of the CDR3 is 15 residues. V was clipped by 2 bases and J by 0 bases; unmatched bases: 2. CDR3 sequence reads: CASSLQQGVNTEAFF. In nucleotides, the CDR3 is TGTGCCAGCAGCTTACAACAGGGGGTGAACACTGAAGCTTTCTTT.

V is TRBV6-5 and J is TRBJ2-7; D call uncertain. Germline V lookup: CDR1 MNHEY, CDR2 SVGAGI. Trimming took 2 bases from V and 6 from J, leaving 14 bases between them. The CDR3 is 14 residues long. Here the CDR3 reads CASSYGLESGEQYF. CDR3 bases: TGTGCCAGCAGTTACGGTCTTGAGTCGGGCGAGCAGTACTTC.

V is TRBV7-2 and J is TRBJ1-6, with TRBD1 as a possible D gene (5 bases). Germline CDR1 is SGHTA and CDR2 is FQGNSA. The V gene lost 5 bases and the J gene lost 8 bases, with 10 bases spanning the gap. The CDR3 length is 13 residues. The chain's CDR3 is CASSPDSHSPLHF. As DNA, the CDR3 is TGTGCCAGCAGCCCCGACAGTCATTCACCCCTCCACTTT.

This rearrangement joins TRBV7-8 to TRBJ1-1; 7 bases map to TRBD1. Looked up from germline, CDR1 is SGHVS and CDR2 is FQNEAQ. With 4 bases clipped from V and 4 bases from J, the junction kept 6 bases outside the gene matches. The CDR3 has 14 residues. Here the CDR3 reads CASSSTGWITEAFF. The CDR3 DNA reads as TGTGCCAGCAGCTCGACAGGGTGGATCACTGAAGCTTTCTTT.

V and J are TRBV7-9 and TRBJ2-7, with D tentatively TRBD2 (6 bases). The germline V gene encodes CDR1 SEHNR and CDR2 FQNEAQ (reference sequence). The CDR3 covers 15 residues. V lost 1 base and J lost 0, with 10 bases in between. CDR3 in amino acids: CASSLGDGSSYEQYF. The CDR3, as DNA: TGTGCCAGCAGCTTAGGGGACGGGAGCTCCTACGAGCAGTACTTC.

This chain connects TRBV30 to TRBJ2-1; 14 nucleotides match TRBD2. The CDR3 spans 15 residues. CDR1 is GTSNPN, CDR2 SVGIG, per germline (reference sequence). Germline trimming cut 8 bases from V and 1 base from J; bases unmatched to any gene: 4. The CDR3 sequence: CAQGTSGSSYNEQFF. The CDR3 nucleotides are TGTGCCCAGGGGACTAGCGGGAGTTCCTACAATGAGCAGTTCTTC.

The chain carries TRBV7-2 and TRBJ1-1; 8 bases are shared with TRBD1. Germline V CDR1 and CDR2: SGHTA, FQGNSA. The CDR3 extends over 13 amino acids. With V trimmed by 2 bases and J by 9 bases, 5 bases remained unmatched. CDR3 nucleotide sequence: TGTGCCAGCAGCTTATTGGGCAGGGGGCAAGCTTTCTTT. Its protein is CASSLLGRGQAFF. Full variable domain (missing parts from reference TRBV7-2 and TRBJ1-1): GAGVSQSPSNKVTEKGKDVELRCDPISGHTALYWYRQSLGQGLEFLIYFQGNSAPDKSGLPSDRFSAERTGGSVSTLTIQRTQQEDSAVYLCASSLLGRGQAFFGQGTRLTVV.

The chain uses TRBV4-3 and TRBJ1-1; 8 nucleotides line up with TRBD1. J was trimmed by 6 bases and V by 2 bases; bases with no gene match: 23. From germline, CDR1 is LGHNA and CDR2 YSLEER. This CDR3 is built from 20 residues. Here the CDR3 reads CASSQRLGGGTGGKAAEAFF. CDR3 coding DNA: TGCGCCAGCAGCCAAAGGTTGGGTGGGGGAACAGGGGGTAAGGCGGCTGAAGCTTTCTTT.